The 9 T cell receptor beta chains presented below share a single source sample, sequenced in a study of glioma-infiltrating T cells. Amplification of TCR alpha and beta CDR3 regions from RNA used iRepertoire nested multiplex PCR. TCRdb called the multiplex PCR reads again in MiXCR, with one record for every CDR3 protein. Among around 350,000 distinct CDR3 sequences, 35% to 45% were seen once, and the ten largest hold around 11%. Source material: glioma tissue, nonneoplastic brain tissue, or PBMCs (not recorded which). The receptor source for this set is a human donor with low-grade glioma or glioblastoma, undergoing nonglioma brain surgery, or in good health (not recorded which).

This clonotype occurred a few times. This sequence joins TRBV12-3 or TRBV12-4 and TRBJ2-3, with D perhaps TRBD2 (5 bases). This CDR3 region has 14 residues. Trimming removed 3 bases from V and 1 base from J, with 8 bases in between. The CDR3 nucleotides read TGTGCCAGCAGTTTGGAGGCGGGCACAGATACGCAGTATTTT. This translates into CASSLEAGTDTQYF.

Concerning this clonotype: The conserved phenylalanine or tryptophan is not found at the CDR3 terminus, so this likely reflects a read error. The chain combines TRBV6-5 with TRBJ1-2, with 9 nucleotides matching TRBD1. This CDR3 has 16 amino acids. J lost 3 bases, V lost 6 bases, and 11 bases had no gene match. The V gene's germline CDR1 is MNHEY and CDR2 SVGAGI. The CDR3 nucleotides are TGTGCCAGCAGCCAAGATCCGAGACAGGGGGACTATGGCTACACCTTA. It is translated as CASSQDPRQGDYGYTL.

This clonotype was seen ten or more times. The rearrangement uses TRBV15 and TRBJ2-7; D remains unclear. Germline V gene sequence: CDR1 LNHNV, CDR2 YYDKDF (reference sequence). The V end lost 3 bases, the J end lost 3 bases, and 9 bases lay between the germline ends. The CDR3 is made up of 13 amino acids. The chain's CDR3 is CATSRDGFYEQYF. The CDR3 bases are TGTGCCACCAGCAGGGACGGATTCTACGAGCAGTACTTC.

The chain carries TRBV4-3 and TRBJ2-1; TRBD2 is a possible D gene (6 bases). Per germline, CDR1 LGHNA and CDR2 YSLEER. The CDR3 is 14 amino acids. Trimming pared 2 bases from V and 14 bases from J, leaving 19 bases between. The CDR3: CASSQMHASGEKFF. CDR3 coding DNA: TGCGCCAGCAGCCAAATGCACGCCTCGGGGGAGAAGTTCTTC.

This clonotype was picked up one time. The V gene is TRBV20-1, the J gene TRBJ2-1; D gene ambiguous. The CDR3 sequence is 19 residues long. Trimming stripped 0 bases from V and 2 bases from J, with 23 bases between. Germline assignment: CDR1 DFQATT and CDR2 SNEGSKA (reference sequence). CDR3 sequence: CSARDVKGLILGAYNEQFF. In nucleotides, the CDR3 is TGCAGTGCTAGAGATGTAAAAGGCTTAATACTTGGGGCCTACAATGAGCAGTTCTTC.

Of note for this clonotype: This clone may be a read error of a much larger clone one base away. The chain joins TRBV6-2 or TRBV6-3 to TRBJ2-7; 10 nucleotides line up with TRBD2. J lost 6 bases, V lost 5 bases, and 7 bases had no gene match. The germline CDR1 and CDR2 sequences are MNHEY and SVGEGT. CDR3 size: 14 residues. The CDR3 here is CASSPGLAWSEQYF. DNA for the CDR3: TGTGCCAGCAGTCCGGGACTAGCGTGGAGCGAGCAGTACTTC.

Note on this clonotype: A read error may account for a junction end that differs from germline. The rearrangement links TRBV28 to TRBJ1-2; D is ambiguous. In germline, CDR1 is MDHEN, CDR2 SYDVKM. CDR3 length equals 12 residues. CDR3: CASVEGLDGYSF. The CDR3 DNA reads TGTGCCAGCGTTGAGGGATTAGATGGCTACAGCTTC.

The chain recombines TRBV10-3 with TRBJ1-2; 7 nucleotides match TRBD1. Germline CDR1 and CDR2: ENHRY and SYGVKD. V shed 6 bases and J 7 bases; nucleotides not matched to a gene: 5. CDR3 length: 12 residues. Written as DNA, the CDR3 is TGTGCCATCAGGACAGGGACCGGTGGCTACACCTTC. Translated, it gives CAIRTGTGGYTF.

The CDR3 reads CASSQGAGELFF. CDR3 coding DNA: TGTGCCAGCAGCCAAGGGGCCGGGGAGCTGTTTTTT. This chain joins TRBV3-1 and TRBJ2-2; D gene uncertain. The CDR3 spans 12 residues. Between the trimmed V and J ends, which lost 1 base and 6 bases, there was a span of 3 bases. From germline, CDR1 is LGHDT and CDR2 YNNKEL (reference sequence).